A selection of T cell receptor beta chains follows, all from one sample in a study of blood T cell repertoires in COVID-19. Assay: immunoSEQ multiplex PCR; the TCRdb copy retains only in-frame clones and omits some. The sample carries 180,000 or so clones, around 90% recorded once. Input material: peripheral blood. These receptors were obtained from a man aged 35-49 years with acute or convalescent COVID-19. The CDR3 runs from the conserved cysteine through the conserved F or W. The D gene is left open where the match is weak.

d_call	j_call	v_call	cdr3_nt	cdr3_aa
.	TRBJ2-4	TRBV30	TGTGCCTGGAGATTACCGGGGGCCAAAAACATTCAGTACTTC	CAWRLPGAKNIQYF
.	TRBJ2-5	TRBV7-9	TGTGCCAGCAGCTTTGGTTCCGGGACATCAGGGACCCAGTACTTC	CASSFGSGTSGTQYF
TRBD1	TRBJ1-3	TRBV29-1	TGCAGCGTCGGGACAGGCTCTGGAAACACCATATATTTT	CSVGTGSGNTIYF
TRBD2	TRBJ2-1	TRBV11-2	TGTGCCAGCAGCTTAGAAAGCTGGCTAGCGGGGTTCTTC	CASSLESWLAGFF
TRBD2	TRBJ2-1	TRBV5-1	TGCGCCAGCAGCTCTACCGGGACTAGCGCCAATGAGCAGTTCTTC	CASSSTGTSANEQFF
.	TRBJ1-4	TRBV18	TGTGCCAGCTCCCCACCTCTCTCAACTAATGAAAAACTGTTTTTT	CASSPPLSTNEKLFF
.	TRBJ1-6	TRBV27	TGTGCCAGCAGTTTACAGGGGACTTCACCCCTCCACTTT	CASSLQGTSPLHF
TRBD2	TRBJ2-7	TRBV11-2	TGTGCCAGCAGCTCAGGCGGGGGGCCGGGCGGCGAGCAGTACTTC	CASSSGGGPGGEQYF
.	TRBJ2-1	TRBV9	TGTGCCAGCAGCGTAGGGCCCCGGGGTCTTCTCGCCTACAATGAGCAGTTCTTC	CASSVGPRGLLAYNEQFF
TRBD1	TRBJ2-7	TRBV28	TGTGCCAGCAGCCCGGGGACAGTGCCCGCCTACGAGCAGTACTTC	CASSPGTVPAYEQYF
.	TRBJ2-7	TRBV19	TGTGCCAGTAGTATCCCCGGCTACGAGCAGTACTTC	CASSIPGYEQYF
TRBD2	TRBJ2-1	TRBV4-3	TGCGCCAGCAGCCAGGCCCTAGCGGGGGGCTACAATGAGCAGTTCTTC	CASSQALAGGYNEQFF
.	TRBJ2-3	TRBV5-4	TGTGCCAGCAGCTCTGGGGACTTACGTAGCACAGATACGCAGTATTTT	CASSSGDLRSTDTQYF
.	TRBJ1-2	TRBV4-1	TGCGCCAGCAGCCAAGAGATTGACAGCTATGGCTACACCTTC	CASSQEIDSYGYTF
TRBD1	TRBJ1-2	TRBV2	TGTGCCAGCAGTGAAAGGGACAGGGGAAACTATGGCTACACCTTC	CASSERDRGNYGYTF
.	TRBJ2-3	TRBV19	TGTGCCAGCAGCCCTCAGGTTGTTAGCACAGATACGCAGTATTTT	CASSPQVVSTDTQYF
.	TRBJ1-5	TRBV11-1	TGTGCCAGCAGTTTAATACAGGGACAGCCCCAGCATTTT	CASSLIQGQPQHF